This entry is about one TCR beta chain. Germline V CDR1 and CDR2: MNHNS, SASEGT. Losses at the gene ends were 2 bases for V and 4 bases for J; bases not matched to a gene: 8. The CDR3 extends over 16 amino acids. This sample is part of a study of blood T cell repertoires in COVID-19. About the study: PBMCs, B-cell-depleted T cells, or T cells were the source of the cDNA or gDNA that made up the material.

Produced via immunoSEQ multiplex PCR; TCRdb's table is partial and in-frame only. Altogether tens of thousands of clones are present, 85% to 90% being singletons, with the ten largest covering less than 15%. Sequencing used peripheral blood. The V call is TRBV6-1, the J call TRBJ2-7, with TRBD1 matching 10 bases. This clonotype was obtained from a man in his 70s with active COVID-19. The CDR3: CASSERFRDRGYEQYF. The DNA of the CDR3 is TGTGCCAGCAGTGAACGCTTCCGGGACAGGGGATACGAGCAGTACTTC.